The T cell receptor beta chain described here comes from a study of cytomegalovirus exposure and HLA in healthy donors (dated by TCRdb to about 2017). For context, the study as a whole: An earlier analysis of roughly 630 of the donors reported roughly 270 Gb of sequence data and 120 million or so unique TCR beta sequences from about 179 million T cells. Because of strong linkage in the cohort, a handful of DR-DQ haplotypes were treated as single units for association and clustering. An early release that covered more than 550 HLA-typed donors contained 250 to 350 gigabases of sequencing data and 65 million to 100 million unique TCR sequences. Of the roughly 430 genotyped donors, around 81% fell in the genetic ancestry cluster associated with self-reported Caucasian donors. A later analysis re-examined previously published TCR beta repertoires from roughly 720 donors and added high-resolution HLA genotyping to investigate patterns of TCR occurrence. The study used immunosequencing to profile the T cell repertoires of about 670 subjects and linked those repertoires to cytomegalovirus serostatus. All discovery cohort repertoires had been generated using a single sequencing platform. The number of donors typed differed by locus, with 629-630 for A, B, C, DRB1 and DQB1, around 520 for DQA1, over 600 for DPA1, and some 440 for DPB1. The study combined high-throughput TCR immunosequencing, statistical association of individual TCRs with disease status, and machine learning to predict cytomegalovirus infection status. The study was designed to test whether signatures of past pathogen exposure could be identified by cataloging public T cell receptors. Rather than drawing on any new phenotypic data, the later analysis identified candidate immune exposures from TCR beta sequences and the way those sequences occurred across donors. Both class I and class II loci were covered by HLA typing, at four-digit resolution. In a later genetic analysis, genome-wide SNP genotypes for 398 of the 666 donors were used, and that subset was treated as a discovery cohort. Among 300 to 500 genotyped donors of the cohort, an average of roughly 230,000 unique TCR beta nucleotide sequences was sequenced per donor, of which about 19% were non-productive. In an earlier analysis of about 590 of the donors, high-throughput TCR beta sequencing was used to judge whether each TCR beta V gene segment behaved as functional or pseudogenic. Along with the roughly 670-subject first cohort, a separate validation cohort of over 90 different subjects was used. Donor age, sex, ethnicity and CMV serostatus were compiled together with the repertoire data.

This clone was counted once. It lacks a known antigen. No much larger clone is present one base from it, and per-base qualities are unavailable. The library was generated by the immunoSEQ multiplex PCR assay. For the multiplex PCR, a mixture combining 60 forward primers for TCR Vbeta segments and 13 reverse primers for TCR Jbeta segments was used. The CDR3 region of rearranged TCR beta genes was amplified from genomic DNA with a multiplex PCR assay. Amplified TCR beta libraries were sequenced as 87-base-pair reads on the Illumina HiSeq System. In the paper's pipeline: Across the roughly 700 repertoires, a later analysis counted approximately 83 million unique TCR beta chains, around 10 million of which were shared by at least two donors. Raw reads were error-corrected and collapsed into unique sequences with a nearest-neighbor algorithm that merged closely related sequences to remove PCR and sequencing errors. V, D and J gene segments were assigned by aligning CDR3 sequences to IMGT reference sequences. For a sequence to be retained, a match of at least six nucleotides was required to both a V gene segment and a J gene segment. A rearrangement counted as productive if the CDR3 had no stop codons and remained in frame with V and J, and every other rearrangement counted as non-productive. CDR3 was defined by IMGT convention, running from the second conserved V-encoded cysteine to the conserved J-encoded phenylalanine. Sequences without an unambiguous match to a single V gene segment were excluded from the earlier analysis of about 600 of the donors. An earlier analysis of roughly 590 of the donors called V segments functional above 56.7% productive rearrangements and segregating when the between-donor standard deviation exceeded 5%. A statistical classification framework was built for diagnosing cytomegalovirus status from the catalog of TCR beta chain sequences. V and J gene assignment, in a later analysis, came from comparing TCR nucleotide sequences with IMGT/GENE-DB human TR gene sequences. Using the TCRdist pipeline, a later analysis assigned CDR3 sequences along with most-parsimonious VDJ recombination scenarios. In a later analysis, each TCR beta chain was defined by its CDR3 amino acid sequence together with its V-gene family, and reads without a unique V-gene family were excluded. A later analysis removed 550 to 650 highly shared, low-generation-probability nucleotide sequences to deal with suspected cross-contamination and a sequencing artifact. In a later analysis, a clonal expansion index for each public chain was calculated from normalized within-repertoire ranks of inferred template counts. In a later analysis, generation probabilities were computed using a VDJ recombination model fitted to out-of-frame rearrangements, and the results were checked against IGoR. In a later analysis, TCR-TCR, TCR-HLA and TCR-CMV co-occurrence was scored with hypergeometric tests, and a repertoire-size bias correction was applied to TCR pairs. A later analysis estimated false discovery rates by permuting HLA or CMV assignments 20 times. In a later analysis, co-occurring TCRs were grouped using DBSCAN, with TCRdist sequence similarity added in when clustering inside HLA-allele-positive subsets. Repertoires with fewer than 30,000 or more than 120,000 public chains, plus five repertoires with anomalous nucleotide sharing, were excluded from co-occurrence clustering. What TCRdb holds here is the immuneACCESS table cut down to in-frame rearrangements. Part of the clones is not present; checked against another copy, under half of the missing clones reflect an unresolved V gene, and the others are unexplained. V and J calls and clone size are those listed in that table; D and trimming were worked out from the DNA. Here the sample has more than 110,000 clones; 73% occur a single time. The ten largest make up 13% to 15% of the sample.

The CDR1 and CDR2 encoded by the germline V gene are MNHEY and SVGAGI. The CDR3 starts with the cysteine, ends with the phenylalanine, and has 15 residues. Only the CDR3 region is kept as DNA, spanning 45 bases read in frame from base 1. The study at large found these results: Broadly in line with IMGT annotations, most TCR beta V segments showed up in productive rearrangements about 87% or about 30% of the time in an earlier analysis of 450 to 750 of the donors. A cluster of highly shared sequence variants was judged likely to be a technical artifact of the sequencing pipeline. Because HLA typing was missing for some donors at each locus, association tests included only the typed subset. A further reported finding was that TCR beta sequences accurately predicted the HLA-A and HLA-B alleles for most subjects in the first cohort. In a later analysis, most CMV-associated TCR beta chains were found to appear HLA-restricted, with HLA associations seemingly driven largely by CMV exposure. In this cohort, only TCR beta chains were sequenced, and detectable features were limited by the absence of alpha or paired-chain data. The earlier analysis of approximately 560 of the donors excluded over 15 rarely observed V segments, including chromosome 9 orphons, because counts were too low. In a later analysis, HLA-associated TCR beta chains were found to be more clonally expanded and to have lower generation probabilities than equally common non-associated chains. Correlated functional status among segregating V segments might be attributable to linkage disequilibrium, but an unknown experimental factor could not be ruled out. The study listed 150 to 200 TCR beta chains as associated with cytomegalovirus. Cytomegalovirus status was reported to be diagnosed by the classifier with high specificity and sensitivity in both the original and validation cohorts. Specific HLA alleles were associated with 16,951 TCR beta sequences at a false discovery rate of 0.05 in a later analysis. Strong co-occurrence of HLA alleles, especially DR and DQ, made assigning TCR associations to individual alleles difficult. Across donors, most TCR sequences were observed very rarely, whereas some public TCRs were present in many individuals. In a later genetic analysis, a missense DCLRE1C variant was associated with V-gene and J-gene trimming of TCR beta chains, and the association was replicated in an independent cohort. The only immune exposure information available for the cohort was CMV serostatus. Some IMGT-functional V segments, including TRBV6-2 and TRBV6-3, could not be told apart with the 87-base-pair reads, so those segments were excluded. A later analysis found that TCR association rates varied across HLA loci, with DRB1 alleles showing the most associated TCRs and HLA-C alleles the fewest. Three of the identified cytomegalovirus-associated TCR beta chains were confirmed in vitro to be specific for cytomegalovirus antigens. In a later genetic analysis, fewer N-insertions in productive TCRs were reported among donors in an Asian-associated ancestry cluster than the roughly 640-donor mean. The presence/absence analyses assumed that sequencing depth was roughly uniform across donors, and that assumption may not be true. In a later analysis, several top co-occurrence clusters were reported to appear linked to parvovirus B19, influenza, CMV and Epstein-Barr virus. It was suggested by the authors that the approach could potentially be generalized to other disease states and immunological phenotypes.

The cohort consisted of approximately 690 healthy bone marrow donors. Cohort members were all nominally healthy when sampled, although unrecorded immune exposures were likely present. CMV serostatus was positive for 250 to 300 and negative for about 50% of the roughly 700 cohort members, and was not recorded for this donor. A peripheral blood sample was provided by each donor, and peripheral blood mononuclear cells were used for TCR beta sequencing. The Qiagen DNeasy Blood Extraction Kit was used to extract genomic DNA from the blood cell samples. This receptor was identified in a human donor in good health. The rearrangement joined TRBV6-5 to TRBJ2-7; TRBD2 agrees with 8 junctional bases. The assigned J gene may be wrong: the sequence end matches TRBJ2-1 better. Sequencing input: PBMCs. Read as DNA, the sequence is TGTGCCAGCAGCCGAAGCGGGGGAAGCTACAATGAGCAGTTCTTC. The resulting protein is CASSRSGGSYNEQFF.